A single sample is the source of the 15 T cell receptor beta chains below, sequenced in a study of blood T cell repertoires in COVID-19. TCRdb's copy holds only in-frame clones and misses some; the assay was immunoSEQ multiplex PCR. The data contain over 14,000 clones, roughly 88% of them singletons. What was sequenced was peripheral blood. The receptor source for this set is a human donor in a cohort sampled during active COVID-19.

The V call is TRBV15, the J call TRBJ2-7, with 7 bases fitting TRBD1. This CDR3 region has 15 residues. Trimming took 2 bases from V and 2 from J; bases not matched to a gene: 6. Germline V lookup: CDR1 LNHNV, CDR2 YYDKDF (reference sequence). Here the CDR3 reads CATSRYRGSTYEQYF. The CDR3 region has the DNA TGTGCCACCAGCAGATACAGGGGATCCACCTACGAGCAGTACTTC.

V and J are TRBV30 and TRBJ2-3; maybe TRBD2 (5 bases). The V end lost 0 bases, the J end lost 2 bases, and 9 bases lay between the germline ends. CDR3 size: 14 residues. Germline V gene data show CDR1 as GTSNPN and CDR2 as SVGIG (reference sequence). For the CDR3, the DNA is TGTGCCTGGAGTGTAGGCGGGCTCACAGATACGCAGTATTTT. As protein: CAWSVGGLTDTQYF.

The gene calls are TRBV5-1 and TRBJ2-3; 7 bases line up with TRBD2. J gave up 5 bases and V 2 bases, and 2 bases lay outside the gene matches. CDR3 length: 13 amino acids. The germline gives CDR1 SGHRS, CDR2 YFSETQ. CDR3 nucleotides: TGCGCCAGCAGCTTTGCGGGAGAAGATACGCAGTATTTT. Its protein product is CASSFAGEDTQYF.

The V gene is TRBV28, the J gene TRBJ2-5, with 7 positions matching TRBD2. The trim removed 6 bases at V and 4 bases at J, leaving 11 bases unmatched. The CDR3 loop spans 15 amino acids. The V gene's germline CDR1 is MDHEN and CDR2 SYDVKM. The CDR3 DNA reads TGTGCCAGCAGCCGCCGGGGAGGGAACATAGAGACCCAGTACTTC. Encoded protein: CASSRRGGNIETQYF.

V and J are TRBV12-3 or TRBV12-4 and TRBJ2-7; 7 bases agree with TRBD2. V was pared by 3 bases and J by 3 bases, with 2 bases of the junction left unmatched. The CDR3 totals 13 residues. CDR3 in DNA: TGTGCCAGCAGTTTGGCGGGAGACTACGAGCAGTACTTC. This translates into CASSLAGDYEQYF.

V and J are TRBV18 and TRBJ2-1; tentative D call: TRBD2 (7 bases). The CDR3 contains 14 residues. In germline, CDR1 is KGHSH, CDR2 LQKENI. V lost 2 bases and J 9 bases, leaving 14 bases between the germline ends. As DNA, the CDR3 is TGTGCCAGCTCACCAGCTAGGGGGGGCGGTGAGCAGTTCTTC. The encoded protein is CASSPARGGGEQFF.

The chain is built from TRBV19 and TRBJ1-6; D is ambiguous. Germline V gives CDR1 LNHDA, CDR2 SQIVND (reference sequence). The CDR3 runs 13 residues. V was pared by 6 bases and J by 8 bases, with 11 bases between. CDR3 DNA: TGTGCCAGTAGCGCCCAAACGGATTCACCCCTCCACTTT. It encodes CASSAQTDSPLHF.

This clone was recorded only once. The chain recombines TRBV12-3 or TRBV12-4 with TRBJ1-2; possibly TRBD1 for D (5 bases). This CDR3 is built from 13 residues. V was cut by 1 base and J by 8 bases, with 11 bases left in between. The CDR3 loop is CASSLGAGSGYTF. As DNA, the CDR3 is TGTGCCAGCAGTTTAGGGGCAGGGTCAGGCTACACCTTC.

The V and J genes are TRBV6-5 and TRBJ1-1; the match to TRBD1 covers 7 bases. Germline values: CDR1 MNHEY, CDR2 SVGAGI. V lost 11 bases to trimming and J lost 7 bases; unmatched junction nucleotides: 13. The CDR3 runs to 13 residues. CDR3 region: CAGGDSRFSEAFF. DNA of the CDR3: TGTGCCGGCGGGGACAGCCGTTTTAGTGAAGCTTTCTTT.

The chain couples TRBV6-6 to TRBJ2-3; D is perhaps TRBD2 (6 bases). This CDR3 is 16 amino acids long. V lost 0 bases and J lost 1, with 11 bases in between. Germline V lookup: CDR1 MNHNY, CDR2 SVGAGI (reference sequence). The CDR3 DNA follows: TGTGCCAGCAGTTACTCGAAGGCTAGCGGCACAGATACGCAGTATTTT. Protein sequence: CASSYSKASGTDTQYF.

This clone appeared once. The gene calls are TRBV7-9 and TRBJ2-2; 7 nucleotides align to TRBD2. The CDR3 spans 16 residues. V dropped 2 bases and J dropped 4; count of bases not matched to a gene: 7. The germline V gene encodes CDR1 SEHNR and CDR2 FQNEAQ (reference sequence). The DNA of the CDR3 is TGTGCCAGCAGCTTAAGGTCCGGGAGGTCCACCGGGGAGCTGTTTTTT. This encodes CASSLRSGRSTGELFF.

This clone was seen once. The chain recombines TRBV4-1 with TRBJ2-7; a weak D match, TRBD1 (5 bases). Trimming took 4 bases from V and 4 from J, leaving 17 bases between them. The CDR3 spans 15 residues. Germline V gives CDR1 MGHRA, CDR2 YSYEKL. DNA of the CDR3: TGCGCCAGCAGCCCCTCTCAGGGTGAGGAATACGAGCAGTACTTC. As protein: CASSPSQGEEYEQYF.

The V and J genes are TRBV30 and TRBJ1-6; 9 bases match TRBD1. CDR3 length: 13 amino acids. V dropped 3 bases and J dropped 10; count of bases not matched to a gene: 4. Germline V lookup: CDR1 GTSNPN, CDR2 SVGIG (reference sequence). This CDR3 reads CAWRGTGSSPLHF. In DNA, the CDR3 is TGTGCCTGGAGAGGGACAGGGTCCTCACCCCTCCACTTT.

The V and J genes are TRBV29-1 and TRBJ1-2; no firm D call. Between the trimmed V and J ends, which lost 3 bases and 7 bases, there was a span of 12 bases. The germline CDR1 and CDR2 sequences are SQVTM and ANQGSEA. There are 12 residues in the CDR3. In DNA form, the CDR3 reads TGCAGCGTTGAGCGGCAGAGGTCTGGCTACACCTTC. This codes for CSVERQRSGYTF.

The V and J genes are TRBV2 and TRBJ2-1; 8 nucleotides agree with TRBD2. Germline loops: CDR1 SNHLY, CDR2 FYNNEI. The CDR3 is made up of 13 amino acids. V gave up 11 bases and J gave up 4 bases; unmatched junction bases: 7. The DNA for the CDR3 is TGTGCCTCCGGGCTAGCGGGTTACAATGAGCAGTTCTTC. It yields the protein CASGLAGYNEQFF.